This T cell receptor beta chain was retrieved from a study of OX40 agonist ivuxolimab in advanced cancers. Here immunoSEQ multiplex PCR was the method, and the copy in TCRdb shows in-frame clones only, minus some. In the table there are about 81,000 clones, approximately 90% of which are singletons. Study-wide results and limits: The average count of expanded clones was higher among CD8+ T cells than among CD4+.

This CDR3 spans 14 amino acids. The germline V gene has CDR1 MNHEY and CDR2 SVGAGI. V lost 6 bases to trimming and J lost 3 bases; unmatched junction nucleotides: 5. Remarks on this clone: Its antigen is not known.

The source of this sequence is an adult with an advanced solid tumor such as melanoma, head and neck, liver or kidney cancer. Sequencing was performed on CD4+ or CD8+ T cells sorted from blood, taken in a trial of the OX40 agonist ivuxolimab. The V gene is TRBV6-5, the J gene TRBJ1-5, with 7 bases matching TRBD1. The CDR3 region has the DNA TGTGCCAGCAGACTTAGGGGGCTCAATCAGCCCCAGCATTTT. Its protein product is CASRLRGLNQPQHF.